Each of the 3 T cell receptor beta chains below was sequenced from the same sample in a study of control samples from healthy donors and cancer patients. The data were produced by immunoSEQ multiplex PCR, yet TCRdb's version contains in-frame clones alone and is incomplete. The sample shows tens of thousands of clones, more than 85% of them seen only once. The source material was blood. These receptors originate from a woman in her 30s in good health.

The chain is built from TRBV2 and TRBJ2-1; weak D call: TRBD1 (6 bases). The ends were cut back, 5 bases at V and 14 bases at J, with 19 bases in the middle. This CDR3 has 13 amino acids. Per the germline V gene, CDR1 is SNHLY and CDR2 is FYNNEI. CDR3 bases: TGTGCCAGCAGTCCTCTAGCCGGGACAAAGGAGTTCTTC. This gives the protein CASSPLAGTKEFF. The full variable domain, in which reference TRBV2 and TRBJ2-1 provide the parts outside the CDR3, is EPEVTQTPSHQVTQMGQEVILRCVPISNHLYFYWYRQILGQKVEFLVSFYNNEISEKSEIFDDQFSVERPDGSNFTLKIRSTKLEDSAMYFCASSPLAGTKEFFGPGTRLTVL.

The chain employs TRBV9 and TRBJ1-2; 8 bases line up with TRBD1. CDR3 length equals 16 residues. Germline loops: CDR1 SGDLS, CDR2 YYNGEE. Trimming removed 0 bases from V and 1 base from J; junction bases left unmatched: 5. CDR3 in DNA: TGTGCCAGCAGCGTAGGGACAGGGATTAATAACTATGGCTACACCTTC. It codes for CASSVGTGINNYGYTF.

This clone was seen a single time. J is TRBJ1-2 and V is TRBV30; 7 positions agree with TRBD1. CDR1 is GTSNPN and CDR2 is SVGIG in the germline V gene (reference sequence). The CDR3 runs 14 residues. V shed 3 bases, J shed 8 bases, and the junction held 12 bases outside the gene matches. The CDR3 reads CAWRDRSKSWGYTF. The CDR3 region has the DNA TGTGCCTGGAGGGACAGGTCGAAATCTTGGGGCTACACCTTC.